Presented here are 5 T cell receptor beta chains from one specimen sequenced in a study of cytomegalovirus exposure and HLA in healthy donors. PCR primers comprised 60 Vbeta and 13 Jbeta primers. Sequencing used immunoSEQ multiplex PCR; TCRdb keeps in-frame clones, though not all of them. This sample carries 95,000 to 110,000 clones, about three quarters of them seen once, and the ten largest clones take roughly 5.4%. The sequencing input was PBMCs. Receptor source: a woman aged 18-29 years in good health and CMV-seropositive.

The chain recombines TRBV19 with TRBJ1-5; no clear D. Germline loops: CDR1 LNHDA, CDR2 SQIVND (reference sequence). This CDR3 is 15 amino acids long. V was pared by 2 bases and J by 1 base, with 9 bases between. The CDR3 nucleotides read TGTGCCAGTAGTATAATGACAATAAGCAATCAGCCCCAGCATTTT. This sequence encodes CASSIMTISNQPQHF.

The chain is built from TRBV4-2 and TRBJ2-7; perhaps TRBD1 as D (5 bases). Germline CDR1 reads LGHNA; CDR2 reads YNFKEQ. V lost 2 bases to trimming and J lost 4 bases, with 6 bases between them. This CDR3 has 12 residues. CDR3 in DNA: TGTGCCAGCAGCCAACAGGGATACGAGCAGTACTTC. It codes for CASSQQGYEQYF.

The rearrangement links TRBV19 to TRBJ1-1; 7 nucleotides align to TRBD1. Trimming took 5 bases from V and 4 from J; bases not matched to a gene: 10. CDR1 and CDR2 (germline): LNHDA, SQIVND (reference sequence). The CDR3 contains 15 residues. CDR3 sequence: CASSRDRTMGTEAFF. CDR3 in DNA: TGTGCCAGTAGTCGGGACAGAACAATGGGCACTGAAGCTTTCTTT.

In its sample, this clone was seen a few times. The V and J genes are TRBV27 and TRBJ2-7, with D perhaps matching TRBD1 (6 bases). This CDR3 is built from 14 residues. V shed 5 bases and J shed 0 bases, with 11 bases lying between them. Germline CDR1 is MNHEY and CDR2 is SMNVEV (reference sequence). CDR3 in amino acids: CASSTETGSYEQYF. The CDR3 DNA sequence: TGTGCCAGCAGTACCGAGACAGGCTCCTACGAGCAGTACTTC.

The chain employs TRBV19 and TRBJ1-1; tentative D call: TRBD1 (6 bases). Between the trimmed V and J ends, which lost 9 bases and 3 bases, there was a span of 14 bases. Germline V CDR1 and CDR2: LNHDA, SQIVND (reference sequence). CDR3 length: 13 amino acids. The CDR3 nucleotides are TGTGCCAGCCGGGACACCGATTACACTGAAGCTTTCTTT. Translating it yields CASRDTDYTEAFF.